This T cell receptor (beta chain) stems from a study of response to subunit inactivated influenza vaccine (dated by TCRdb to 2017 to 2018). With respect to the entire study: Deep quantitative T cell receptor repertoire profiling was used in the study to track responses to a trivalent subunit inactivated influenza vaccine.

The germline ends are 16 bases apart after V is trimmed by 10 bases and J by 13 bases. For CDR1 and CDR2, the germline V gene lists SNHLY and FYNNEI. The CDR3 holds 10 amino acids from the cysteine to the phenylalanine. Only the CDR3 region is kept as DNA, spanning 30 bases read in frame from base 1. The table lists this clonotype with a few counts. This clone's antigen is unknown. Base qualities are not at hand, and no much larger clone is one base apart. General study outcomes and caveats: The authors proposed that each seasonal influenza vaccination may bring in only a limited number of new T cells.

The library was prepared using RT-PCR. The data were produced on an Illumina HiSeq 2500. Clones were called with MiXCR by TCRdb after fastp trimmed the public reads at Q25, and only in-frame beta chains were retained. Merged by CDR3 protein, the rows form single entries marked with the most common genes and DNA. In this sample the table shows hundreds of thousands of distinct CDR3 sequences, just over 20% of which occur a single time. The top ten hold roughly 10% of the sample. Recombination linked TRBV2 to TRBJ2-5; the D gene is perhaps TRBD1, on 6 matching bases. This specimen consisted of PBMCs from blood, obtained around 22 months after vaccination. The sequence was obtained from a man aged 50-75 years who received an inactivated influenza vaccine. Donor details come from another sample of the same person, matched by shared clones. CDR3 protein: CAKEDRPGYF. The DNA reads as follows: TGTGCCAAAGAGGACAGACCGGGGTACTTC. The full variable domain, with segments outside the CDR3 supplied by the reference TRBV2 and TRBJ2-5 proteins, appears as EPEVTQTPSHQVTQMGQEVILRCVPISNHLYFYWYRQILGQKVEFLVSFYNNEISEKSEIFDDQFSVERPDGSNFTLKIRSTKLEDSAMYFCAKEDRPGYFGPGTRLLVL.